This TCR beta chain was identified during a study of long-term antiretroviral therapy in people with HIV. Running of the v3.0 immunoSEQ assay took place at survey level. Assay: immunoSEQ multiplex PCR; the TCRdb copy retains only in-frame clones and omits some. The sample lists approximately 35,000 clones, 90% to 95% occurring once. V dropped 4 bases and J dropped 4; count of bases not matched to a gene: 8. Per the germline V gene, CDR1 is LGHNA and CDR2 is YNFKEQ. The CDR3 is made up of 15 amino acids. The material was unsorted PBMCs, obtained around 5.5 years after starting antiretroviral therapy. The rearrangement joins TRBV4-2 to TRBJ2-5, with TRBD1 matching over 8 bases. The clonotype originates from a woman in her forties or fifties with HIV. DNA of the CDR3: TGTGCCAGCAGCCCGACAGGGGAGGTTTTAGAGACCCAGTACTTC. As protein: CASSPTGEVLETQYF.